A selection of T cell receptor beta chains follows, all from one sample in a study of blood T cell repertoires in COVID-19. Profiled with immunoSEQ multiplex PCR; TCRdb holds only in-frame clones, not every one. Counted here are some 220,000 clones, around 84% occurring once; the ten biggest clones make up 2.9%. The sample taken for sequencing was peripheral blood. All receptors come from a man aged 45 to 65 who had recovered from COVID-19. The conserved cysteine and the conserved F or W are not part of the CDR3 here. Each record gives: V gene, CDR3 protein.

TRBV6-5 | ASSYSPAGVMY
TRBV2 | ASSEEGGPSYEQY
TRBV11-2 | ASSLGYAGGPKETQY
TRBV5-1 | ASSLEHSGTSTDTQY
TRBV7-9 | ASSLDTGKREELF
TRBV6-6 | ASSRTANSNQPQH
TRBV5-8 | ASSLGVRRTEAF
TRBV28 | ASSPPTGRSSNQPQH
TRBV3-1/TRBV3-2 | ASSQTSGRALLTKNIQY
TRBV4-1 | ATSVGASGSTGANVLT
TRBV7-9 | ASSLHGTSGRIKDTQY
TRBV27 | ASGRDRGAYNEQF
TRBV28 | ASSSRLGGTEAF
TRBV18 | ASSPTSGRADEQF
TRBV4-1 | ASSQVWGDLTNTGELF
TRBV6-5 | ASSPGTERTYEQY
TRBV7-2 | ASSLGLAGGAGANVLT
TRBV9 | ASSPGSANRAF
TRBV6-2/TRBV6-3 | ASSFFGSQQETQY
TRBV2 | ASSEATAATNEKLF
TRBV27 | ASSSPGLAGVTGELF
TRBV6-1 | ASSVTSGLGHYEQY
TRBV3-1/TRBV3-2 | ASSQLTGELF
TRBV25-1 | ASSPGAADTQY
TRBV24-1 | ATSGTGGAGSNQPQH
TRBV2 | ASARIGSGTDTQY
TRBV19 | ASSITWSSYEQY
TRBV28 | ASSFIVRQRNYYEQY
TRBV6-1 | ASSEAPGAQSRKNIQY
TRBV18 | ASSPPGLAVTGELF
TRBV5-4 | ASSLGSGPSYNEQF
TRBV18 | ASSRLLGTDTQY
TRBV4-1 | ASTSETSYNEQF
TRBV28 | ASLGLAEQY
TRBV18 | ASSPQGAGAGPDTQY
TRBV11-3 | ASHPPGLAGDFYNEQF
TRBV11-3 | ASSQTRAVTQY
TRBV7-9 | ASSRLGQFAGGPGDTQY
TRBV4-1 | ASSPGSGRAGEQF
TRBV19 | ASSIGTVREQY
TRBV3-1/TRBV3-2 | ASSPTGDGYEQY
TRBV30 | GLRGRIGLAGGYEQY